This T cell receptor beta chain was retrieved from a study of T cell changes during pregnancy in multiple sclerosis. Sequencing used immunoSEQ multiplex PCR; TCRdb keeps in-frame clones, though not all of them. The data show about 38,000 clones, with 70% to 90% seen just once and approximately 0.6% held by the top ten. This clone is labeled as medium-sized. Germline CDR1 reads SGHNT; CDR2 reads YENEEA. CDR3 size: 14 residues. The V and J ends lost 1 base and 0 bases respectively, with 4 bases between them. The clonotype originates from a female donor with multiple sclerosis, enrolled in a pregnancy study. The J gene is TRBJ1-3, the V gene TRBV11-3; no clear D gene. The specimen was CD4+ T cells from peripheral blood mononuclear cells, collected before pregnancy. The CDR3 spells CASSLGDSGNTIYF. The CDR3 DNA sequence: TGTGCCAGCAGCTTAGGCGACTCTGGAAACACCATATATTTT. The whole variable domain, filled in from reference TRBV11-3 and TRBJ1-3, reads EAGVVQSPRYKIIEKKQPVAFWCNPISGHNTLYWYLQNLGQGPELLIRYENEEAVDDSQLPKDRFSAERLKGVDSTLKIQPAELGDSAVYLCASSLGDSGNTIYFGEGSWLTVV.